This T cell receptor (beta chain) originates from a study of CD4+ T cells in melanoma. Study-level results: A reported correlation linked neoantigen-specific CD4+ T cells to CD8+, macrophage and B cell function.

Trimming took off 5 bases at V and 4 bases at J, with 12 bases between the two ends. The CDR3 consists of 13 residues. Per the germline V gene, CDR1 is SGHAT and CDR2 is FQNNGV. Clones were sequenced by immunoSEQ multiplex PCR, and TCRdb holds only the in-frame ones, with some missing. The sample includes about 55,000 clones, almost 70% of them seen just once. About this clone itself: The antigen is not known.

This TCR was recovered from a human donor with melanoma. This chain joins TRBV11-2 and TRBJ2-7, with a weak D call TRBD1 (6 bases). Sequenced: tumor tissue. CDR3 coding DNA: TGTGCCAGCAGCACAGGGCCCGGTTACGAGCAGTACTTC. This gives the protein CASSTGPGYEQYF.